The 12 T cell receptor beta chains below were found in one sample sequenced in a study of blood T cell repertoires in COVID-19. Sequencing used immunoSEQ multiplex PCR; TCRdb keeps in-frame clones, though not all of them. The table lists approximately 50,000 clones, 87% of them singletons. The sample was peripheral blood. The receptors shown here come from a human donor in a cohort sampled during active COVID-19.

The V and J genes are TRBV27 and TRBJ1-6, with a tentative D call TRBD1 (6 bases). V was pared by 9 bases and J by 0 bases, with 30 bases between. CDR1 and CDR2 (germline): MNHEY, SMNVEV (reference sequence). The CDR3 covers 21 residues. Here the CDR3 DNA reads TGTGCCAGTACCAATTCTTCGGGGGGCATACTCCCAAGCTCCTATAATTCACCCCTCCACTTT. As protein: CASTNSSGGILPSSYNSPLHF.

This chain joins TRBV6-2 or TRBV6-3 and TRBJ1-2; D remains unclear. This CDR3 has 12 residues. Germline V CDR1 and CDR2: MNHEY, SVGEGT. The V end lost 6 bases, the J end lost 4 bases, and 9 bases lay between the germline ends. CDR3 sequence (DNA): TGTGCCAGCAGCGAGGGTGGCTATGGCTACACCTTC. It encodes CASSEGGYGYTF.

The chain couples TRBV4-1 to TRBJ1-4, with D uncertain. The CDR3 is 15 residues long. CDR1 MGHRA and CDR2 YSYEKL come from the germline V gene. V shed 2 bases and J shed 8 bases, with 15 bases lying between them. The CDR3 spells CASSQIISGLEKLFF. Here the CDR3 DNA reads TGCGCCAGCAGCCAAATCATATCAGGTTTGGAAAAACTGTTTTTT.

The genes are TRBV30 and TRBJ2-1; D might be TRBD2 (6 bases). The germline gives CDR1 GTSNPN, CDR2 SVGIG (reference sequence). The V gene lost 1 base and the J gene lost 9 bases, with 13 bases spanning the gap. This CDR3 is 13 amino acids long. In nucleotides, the CDR3 is TGTGCCTGGAGTGGACTAGTGAGAGGTGAGCAGTTCTTC. The encoded protein is CAWSGLVRGEQFF.

The V and J genes are TRBV25-1 and TRBJ1-3; tentatively, D is TRBD1 (6 bases). Germline V gene data show CDR1 as MGHDK and CDR2 as SYGVNS. CDR3 size: 14 residues. V gave up 7 bases and J gave up 4 bases, with 14 bases separating them. CDR3 sequence reads: CASISRGQGNTIYF. As DNA, the CDR3 is TGTGCCAGCATCTCCCGGGGACAAGGAAACACCATATATTTT.

The chain recombines TRBV5-6 with TRBJ2-3; 8 bases align to TRBD2. Per the germline V gene, CDR1 is SGHDT and CDR2 is YYEEEE. The V segment lost 2 bases and the J segment 3 bases; nucleotides outside the gene matches: 2. The CDR3 runs to 14 residues. DNA for the CDR3: TGTGCCAGCAGCTTTAGCGGGGATACAGATACGCAGTATTTT. It yields the protein CASSFSGDTDTQYF.

The V and J genes are TRBV5-4 and TRBJ2-3; 8 bases line up with TRBD1. Germline V gene lookup returns CDR1 SGHNT and CDR2 YYREEE (reference sequence). This CDR3 has 16 residues. Trimming cost V 2 bases and J 5 bases; bases outside gene matches: 10. CDR3 DNA sequence: TGTGCCAGCAGCTTCGGACAGGGAAATTTGGTAGATACGCAGTATTTT. Translated, it gives CASSFGQGNLVDTQYF.

The CDR3 region has the DNA TGTGCCAGCAGCCAAGGAGAGAACACTGAAGCTTTCTTT. Translating gives CASSQGENTEAFF. V usage is TRBV3-1 (or the pseudogene TRBV3-2) and J usage is TRBJ1-1; no clear D gene. Germline assignment: CDR1 LGHDT and CDR2 YNNKEL (reference sequence). Between the trimmed V and J ends, which lost 1 base and 1 base, there was a span of 4 bases. The CDR3 runs 13 residues.

The chain employs TRBV10-1 and TRBJ2-2, with D possibly TRBD2 on 6 matching bases. Germline CDR1 and CDR2: WNHNN and SYGVQD (reference sequence). V was shortened by 2 bases and J by 6 bases, with 7 bases between the two germline ends. The CDR3 extends over 13 amino acids. CDR3 region: CASSEAGSGELFF. CDR3 nucleotides: TGCGCCAGCAGTGAGGCGGGATCCGGGGAGCTGTTTTTT.

The chain combines TRBV7-8 with TRBJ2-2, with D perhaps TRBD2 (6 bases). The ends were cut back, 1 base at V and 1 base at J, with 13 bases in the middle. The CDR3 totals 17 residues. CDR1 and CDR2 from the germline V gene are SGHVS and FQNEAQ. The CDR3 is CASSLVLAGMNTGELFF. The CDR3 nucleotides are TGTGCCAGCAGCTTAGTTCTCGCGGGGATGAACACCGGGGAGCTGTTTTTT.

This chain links TRBV24-1 with TRBJ2-1; TRBD1 agrees at 9 bases. Looked up from germline, CDR1 is KGHDR and CDR2 is SFDVKD. The ends lost 12 bases at V and 7 bases at J; junction bases unmatched: 9. CDR3 length: 13 residues. The DNA of the CDR3 is TGTGCCTCAGGACAGGGGATTTCGAATGAGCAGTTCTTC. As protein: CASGQGISNEQFF.

V gene TRBV2 combines with J gene TRBJ1-3, with 7 bases lining up with TRBD1. J gave up 0 bases and V 3 bases, and 8 bases lay outside the gene matches. This CDR3 has 17 amino acids. Germline-derived CDR1 and CDR2 are SNHLY and FYNNEI. The CDR3 DNA is TGTGCCAGCAGTGATGCGACAGGGCCACGCTCTGGAAACACCATATATTTT. It codes for CASSDATGPRSGNTIYF.